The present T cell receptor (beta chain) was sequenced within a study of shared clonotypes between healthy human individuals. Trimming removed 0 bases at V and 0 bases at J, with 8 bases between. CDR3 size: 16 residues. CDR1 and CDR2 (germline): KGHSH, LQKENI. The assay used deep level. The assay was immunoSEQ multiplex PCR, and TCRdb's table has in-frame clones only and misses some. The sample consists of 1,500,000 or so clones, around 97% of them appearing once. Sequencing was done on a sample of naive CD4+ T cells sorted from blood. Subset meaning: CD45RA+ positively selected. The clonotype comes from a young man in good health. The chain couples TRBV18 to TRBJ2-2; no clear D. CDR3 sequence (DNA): TGTGCCAGCTCACCACCGGGTGTTGCGAACACCGGGGAGCTGTTTTTT. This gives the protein CASSPPGVANTGELFF.